What follows are 23 T cell receptor beta chains derived from one specimen sequenced in a study of shared clonotypes between healthy human individuals. CD8 cells regarded as naive lacked CD45RO, were positively chosen for CCR7, and omitted terminally differentiated effector memory CD45RA+ cells. TCRdb keeps only in-frame clones here, not all; method: immunoSEQ multiplex PCR. The data contain about 680,000 clones, about 92% of them singletons. The sample consisted of naive CD8+ T cells sorted from blood. These receptors were collected from a man aged 30 to 45 in good health.

The rearrangement uses TRBV5-6 and TRBJ2-7, with D tentatively TRBD2 (5 bases). V lost 4 bases and J lost 0, with 11 bases in between. The CDR3 totals 14 residues. Per germline, CDR1 SGHDT and CDR2 YYEEEE. The CDR3 loop reads CASSVAGISYEQYF. The DNA for the CDR3 is TGTGCCAGCAGCGTCGCCGGGATCTCCTACGAGCAGTACTTC.

CDR3 nucleotides: TGTGCCAGCAGTTCCCCCGGCGGGACCTCCTCATTCACCGGGGAGCTGTTTTTT. It codes for CASSSPGGTSSFTGELFF. This chain connects TRBV28 to TRBJ2-2, with a weak D call TRBD2 (6 bases). Germline CDR1 is MDHEN and CDR2 is SYDVKM. Trimming took off 4 bases at V and 4 bases at J, with 22 bases between the two ends. The CDR3 loop spans 18 amino acids.

The chain employs TRBV11-3 and TRBJ2-1; 12 nucleotides align to TRBD2. The CDR3 length is 16 residues. Trimming took 5 bases from V and 6 from J; bases not matched to a gene: 8. CDR1 and CDR2 from the germline V gene are SGHNT and YENEEA. CDR3 DNA sequence: TGTGCCAGCAGCCCCCGGACTAGCGGGATATCCAATGAGCAGTTCTTC. Protein: CASSPRTSGISNEQFF.

The chain carries TRBV7-9 and TRBJ2-2; a possible D gene is TRBD1 (6 bases). V was clipped by 2 bases and J by 5 bases, with 12 bases between them. Germline V gene sequence: CDR1 SEHNR, CDR2 FQNEAQ (reference sequence). The CDR3 is 15 residues long. CDR3 loop: CASSLQGPWTGELFF. CDR3 in DNA: TGTGCCAGCAGCTTACAGGGGCCTTGGACCGGGGAGCTGTTTTTT.

The V and J genes are TRBV9 and TRBJ2-5; D perhaps matches TRBD2 (5 bases). This CDR3 is 14 amino acids long. The V gene's germline CDR1 is SGDLS and CDR2 YYNGEE. V was clipped by 0 bases and J by 5 bases, with 11 bases between them. CDR3 sequence reads: CASSVAGYGETQYF. Here the CDR3 DNA reads TGTGCCAGCAGCGTAGCGGGGTACGGGGAGACCCAGTACTTC. Drawing the rest from reference TRBV9 and TRBJ2-5, the complete variable domain is DSGVTQTPKHLITATGQRVTLRCSPRSGDLSVYWYQQSLDQGLQFLIQYYNGEERAKGNILERFSAQQFPDLHSELNLSSLELGDSALYFCASSVAGYGETQYFGPGTRLLVL.

V is TRBV7-9 and J is TRBJ1-1; D perhaps matches TRBD1 (6 bases). The V gene's germline CDR1 is SEHNR and CDR2 FQNEAQ (reference sequence). V shed 4 bases and J shed 6 bases, with 9 bases lying between them. The CDR3 spans 12 residues. The CDR3 is CASSWGAAEAFF. CDR3 sequence (DNA): TGTGCCAGCAGCTGGGGGGCAGCTGAAGCTTTCTTT.

The chain has TRBV9 and TRBJ2-7; D may match TRBD1 or TRBD2 (5 bases each). This CDR3 contains 14 residues. Trimming removed 3 bases from V and 2 bases from J, with 12 bases in between. CDR1 is SGDLS and CDR2 is YYNGEE in the germline V gene. In nucleotides, the CDR3 is TGTGCCAGCAGCGCTGGGACGGAAACCTACGAGCAGTACTTC. It translates to CASSAGTETYEQYF. Complete variable domain (other parts from reference TRBV9 and TRBJ2-7): DSGVTQTPKHLITATGQRVTLRCSPRSGDLSVYWYQQSLDQGLQFLIQYYNGEERAKGNILERFSAQQFPDLHSELNLSSLELGDSALYFCASSAGTETYEQYFGPGTRLTVT.

The chain uses TRBV6-5 and TRBJ2-3; 8 bases are a match to TRBD2. CDR1 and CDR2 (germline): MNHEY, SVGAGI. CDR3 length equals 13 residues. V was clipped by 2 bases and J by 12 bases; unmatched bases: 7. Written as DNA, the CDR3 is TGTGCCAGCAGTTACCTAGCGGGTCCCCCCCAGTATTTT. Encoded protein: CASSYLAGPPQYF.

As concerns this clone: Other DNA variants within this sample encode the same CDR3. The V and J genes are TRBV9 and TRBJ2-7; 7 nucleotides align to TRBD2. The ends lost 0 bases at V and 5 bases at J; junction bases unmatched: 5. CDR1 SGDLS and CDR2 YYNGEE come from the germline V gene. The CDR3 is 14 amino acids. CDR3 nucleotides: TGTGCCAGCAGCGTAGGGGGGGGGACCCACGAGCAGTACTTC. It is translated as CASSVGGGTHEQYF.

The CDR3 here is CASSSGDAPGELFF. The CDR3 DNA follows: TGCGCCAGCAGCTCGGGGGACGCACCCGGGGAGCTGTTTTTT. The chain recombines TRBV5-1 with TRBJ2-2; D perhaps matches TRBD2 (6 bases). The CDR3 spans 14 residues. V lost 3 bases and J 6 bases, leaving 12 bases between the germline ends. CDR1 and CDR2 (germline): SGHRS, YFSETQ.

This rearrangement joins TRBV28 to TRBJ1-5; D unresolved. The germline CDR1 and CDR2 sequences are MDHEN and SYDVKM. The CDR3 covers 13 residues. Deletions cut 3 bases from V and 9 bases from J, with 12 bases between. The CDR3 here is CASSFRPIGPQHF. CDR3 in DNA: TGTGCCAGCAGTTTCCGCCCGATAGGGCCCCAGCATTTT.

This clone came up a few times. V and J are TRBV27 and TRBJ2-7; D unresolved. V was trimmed by 5 bases and J by 7 bases, leaving 9 bases between them. Germline loops: CDR1 MNHEY, CDR2 SMNVEV (reference sequence). The CDR3 has 11 residues. The DNA for the CDR3 is TGTGCCAGCAGTATAGGACGGGAGCAGTACTTC. Its translation is CASSIGREQYF.

The V gene is TRBV13, the J gene TRBJ1-1; no definite D call. Trimming stripped 5 bases from V and 10 bases from J, with 17 bases between. CDR3 size: 13 residues. Germline-derived CDR1 and CDR2 are PRHDT and FYEKMQ (reference sequence). The CDR3 coding sequence is TGTGCCAGCAGCCAAGCTTTTGCTACCGGAGCTTTCTTT. This encodes CASSQAFATGAFF.

The CDR3 region is CAWRKGLVAGGSGQFF. The DNA for the CDR3 is TGTGCCTGGAGAAAGGGGCTGGTAGCGGGAGGGTCGGGGCAGTTCTTC. V is TRBV30 and J is TRBJ2-1, with 11 positions matching TRBD2. V dropped 3 bases and J dropped 12; count of bases not matched to a gene: 16. The CDR3 totals 16 residues. Germline CDR1 and CDR2: GTSNPN and SVGIG (reference sequence).

This clone was seen a single time. The chain recombines TRBV5-4 with TRBJ1-2, with 8 positions matching TRBD1. The CDR3 contains 14 residues. The trim removed 0 bases at V and 8 bases at J, leaving 6 bases unmatched. The germline gives CDR1 SGHNT, CDR2 YYREEE (reference sequence). CDR3 coding DNA: TGTGCCAGCAGCTTGGATGGGGACAGGTGGGGCTACACCTTC. Protein sequence: CASSLDGDRWGYTF.

The chain links TRBV5-1 to TRBJ1-1; no definite D call. CDR3 length: 13 amino acids. The germline CDR1 and CDR2 sequences are SGHRS and YFSETQ. Trimming cost V 1 base and J 5 bases, with 9 bases left between them. CDR3 residues: CASSLTGWTEAFF. The CDR3 DNA reads as TGCGCCAGCAGCTTGACCGGTTGGACTGAAGCTTTCTTT.

The chain is built from TRBV28 and TRBJ2-1; D might be TRBD2 (5 bases). There are 16 residues in the CDR3. Germline CDR1 is MDHEN and CDR2 is SYDVKM. V was cut by 3 bases and J by 8 bases, with 20 bases left in between. The chain's CDR3 is CASSFVSKLGGDEQFF. The CDR3 DNA follows: TGTGCCAGCAGTTTTGTCTCCAAACTAGGAGGCGATGAGCAGTTCTTC.

This clone has just one count. The gene calls are TRBV11-2 and TRBJ2-3, with 13 bases fitting TRBD2. V lost 1 base to trimming and J lost 6 bases; unmatched junction nucleotides: 10. The CDR3 loop spans 18 amino acids. Germline V lookup: CDR1 SGHAT, CDR2 FQNNGV. Here the CDR3 DNA reads TGTGCCAGCAGCTTAGCCCCGGGACTAGCGGGAAAGGTCGATACGCAGTATTTT. The encoded protein is CASSLAPGLAGKVDTQYF.

The J gene is TRBJ1-4, the V gene TRBV7-6; D is perhaps TRBD1 (5 bases). Germline V CDR1 and CDR2: SGHVS, FNYEAQ. The ends were cut back, 7 bases at V and 7 bases at J, with 16 bases in the middle. This CDR3 spans 14 amino acids. CDR3 protein: CASKQDVLSEKLFF. For the CDR3, the DNA is TGTGCCAGCAAACAGGACGTATTGAGTGAAAAACTGTTTTTT.

Here the CDR3 DNA reads TGTGCCAGCAGTAACCGTGGGAATATCCCAGATACGCAGTATTTT. It codes for CASSNRGNIPDTQYF. This chain connects TRBV2 to TRBJ2-3; unclear D gene. Between the trimmed V and J ends, which lost 5 bases and 4 bases, there was a span of 16 bases. This CDR3 spans 15 amino acids. Germline V gives CDR1 SNHLY, CDR2 FYNNEI.

This chain uses TRBV2 with TRBJ2-1; 12 nucleotides agree with TRBD2. This CDR3 region has 16 residues. Trimming removed 5 bases from V and 5 bases from J; junction bases left unmatched: 7. CDR1 is SNHLY and CDR2 is FYNNEI in the germline V gene. CDR3 DNA: TGTGCCAGCAGTCCGACTAGCGGGAGTCCCCACAATGAGCAGTTCTTC. This gives the protein CASSPTSGSPHNEQFF.

V and J are TRBV27 and TRBJ2-5; tentative D call: TRBD2 (6 bases). The germline V and J ends were trimmed by 5 bases and 1 base, with 26 bases remaining between them. The CDR3 consists of 19 residues. CDR1 is MNHEY and CDR2 is SMNVEV in the germline V gene (reference sequence). CDR3 protein: CASSLLSGREGRTQETQYF. DNA of the CDR3: TGTGCCAGCAGTCTTCTCTCCGGGAGAGAGGGGCGTACCCAAGAGACCCAGTACTTC.

This chain uses TRBV5-8 with TRBJ2-1, with 9 bases that match TRBD2. This CDR3 spans 15 amino acids. The germline V gene has CDR1 SGHTS and CDR2 YDEGEE. V gave up 4 bases and J gave up 4 bases; unmatched junction bases: 6. CDR3 DNA: TGTGCCAGCAGCCCCACTAGCGGGTTATACAATGAGCAGTTCTTC. Translating it yields CASSPTSGLYNEQFF.